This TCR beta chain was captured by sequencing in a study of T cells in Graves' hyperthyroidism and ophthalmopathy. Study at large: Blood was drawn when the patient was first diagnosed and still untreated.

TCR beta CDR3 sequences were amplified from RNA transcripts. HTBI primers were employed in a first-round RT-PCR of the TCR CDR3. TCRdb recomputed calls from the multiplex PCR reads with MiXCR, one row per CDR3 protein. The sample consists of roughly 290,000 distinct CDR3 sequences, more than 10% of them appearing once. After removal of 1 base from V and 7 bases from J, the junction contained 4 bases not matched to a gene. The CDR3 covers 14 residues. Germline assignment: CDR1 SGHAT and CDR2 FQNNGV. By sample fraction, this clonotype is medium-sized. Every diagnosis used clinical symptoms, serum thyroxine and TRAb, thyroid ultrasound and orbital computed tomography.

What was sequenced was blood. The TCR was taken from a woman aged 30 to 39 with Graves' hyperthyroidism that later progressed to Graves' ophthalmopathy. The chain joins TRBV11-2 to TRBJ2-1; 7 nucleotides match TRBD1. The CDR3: CASSLGGTVNEQFF. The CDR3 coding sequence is TGTGCCAGCAGCTTAGGGGGGACAGTAAATGAGCAGTTCTTC.